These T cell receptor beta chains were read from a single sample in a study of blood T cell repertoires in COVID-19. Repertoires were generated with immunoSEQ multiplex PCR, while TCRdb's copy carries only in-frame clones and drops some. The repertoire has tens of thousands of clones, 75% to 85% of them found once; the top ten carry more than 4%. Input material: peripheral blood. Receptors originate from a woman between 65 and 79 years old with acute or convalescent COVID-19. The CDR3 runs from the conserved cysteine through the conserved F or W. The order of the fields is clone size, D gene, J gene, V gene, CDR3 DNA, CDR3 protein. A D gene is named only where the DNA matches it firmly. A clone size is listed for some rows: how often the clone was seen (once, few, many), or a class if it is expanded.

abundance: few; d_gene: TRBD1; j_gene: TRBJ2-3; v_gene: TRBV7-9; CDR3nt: TGTGCCACAGACCCCGGGACAGGGAGCACAGATACGCAGTATTTT; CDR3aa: CATDPGTGSTDTQYF
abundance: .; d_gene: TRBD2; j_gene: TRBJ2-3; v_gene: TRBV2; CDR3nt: TGTGCCAGCACCCAAGGTAGTAGCGGGGGACCCCCGCAGTATTTT; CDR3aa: CASTQGSSGGPPQYF
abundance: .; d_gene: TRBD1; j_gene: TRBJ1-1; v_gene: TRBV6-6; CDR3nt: TGTGCCAGCTGCCCGACAGGGGGCGCAAAGGGCGCTTTCTTT; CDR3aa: CASCPTGGAKGAFF
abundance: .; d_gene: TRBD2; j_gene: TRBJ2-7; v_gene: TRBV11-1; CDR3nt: TGTGCCAGCAGCCAAACATGGACTAGCGGGGGGTACGAGCAGTACTTC; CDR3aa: CASSQTWTSGGYEQYF
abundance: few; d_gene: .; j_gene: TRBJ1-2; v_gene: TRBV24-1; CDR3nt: TGTGCCACCAGTACGCTTCGGGATGGCTACACCTTC; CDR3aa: CATSTLRDGYTF
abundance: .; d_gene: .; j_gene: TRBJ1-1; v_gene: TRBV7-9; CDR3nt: TGTGCCAGCAGCTTATACACGGGCACTGAAGCTTTCTTT; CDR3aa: CASSLYTGTEAFF
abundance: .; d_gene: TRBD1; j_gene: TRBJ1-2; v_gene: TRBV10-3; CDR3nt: TGTGCCGCCGCGACAGGGGATTGGGGAAACTATGGCTACACCTTC; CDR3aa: CAAATGDWGNYGYTF
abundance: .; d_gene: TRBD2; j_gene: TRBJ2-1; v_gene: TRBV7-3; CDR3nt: TGTGCCAGCAGCTTCGGCGGGGGGGACAATGAGCAGTTCTTC; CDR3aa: CASSFGGGDNEQFF
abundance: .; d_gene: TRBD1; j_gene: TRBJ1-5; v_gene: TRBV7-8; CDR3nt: TGTGCCAGCAGCGGAACAGGGGGGGCTAATCAGCCCCAGCATTTT; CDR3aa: CASSGTGGANQPQHF
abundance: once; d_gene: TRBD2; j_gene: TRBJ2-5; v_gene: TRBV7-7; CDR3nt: TGTGCTAGCAGCGAGACGGGACTAGCTCAAGAGACCCAGTACTTC; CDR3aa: CASSETGLAQETQYF
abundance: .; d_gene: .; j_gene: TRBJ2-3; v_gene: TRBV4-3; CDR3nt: TGCGCCAGCAGCCAAGAACCGGGTGGCAGGGTAACAGATACGCAGTATTTT; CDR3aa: CASSQEPGGRVTDTQYF
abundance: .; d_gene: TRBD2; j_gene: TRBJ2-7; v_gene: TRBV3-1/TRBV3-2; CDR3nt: TGTGCCAGCAGCCAGAGGACTAGCGGGGGGGCTGGCTACGAGCAGTACTTC; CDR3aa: CASSQRTSGGAGYEQYF
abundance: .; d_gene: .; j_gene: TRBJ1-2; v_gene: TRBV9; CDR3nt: TGTGCCAGCACTAGATCGGGGTACGGTCATGGCTACACCTTC; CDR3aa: CASTRSGYGHGYTF
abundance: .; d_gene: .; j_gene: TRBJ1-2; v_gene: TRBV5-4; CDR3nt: TGTGCCAGCAGCCCCTCCCTTGAGGGTTTGTCCGGCTACACCTTC; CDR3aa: CASSPSLEGLSGYTF
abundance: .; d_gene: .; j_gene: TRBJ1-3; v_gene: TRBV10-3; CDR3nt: TGTGCCATCAGTGAGCGGGGGATCTCTGGAAACACCATATATTTT; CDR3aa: CAISERGISGNTIYF
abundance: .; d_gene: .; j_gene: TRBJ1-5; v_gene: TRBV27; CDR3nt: TGTGCCAGCAGTTTAAGCCGCAATCAGCCCCAGCATTTT; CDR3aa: CASSLSRNQPQHF
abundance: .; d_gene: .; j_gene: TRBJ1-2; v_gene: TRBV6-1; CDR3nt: TGTGCCAGCAGTGAAGAAGGGGAAACTAACTATGGCTACACCTTC; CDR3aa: CASSEEGETNYGYTF
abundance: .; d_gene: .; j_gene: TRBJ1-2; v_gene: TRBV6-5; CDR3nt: TGTGCCAGCAGTTTCGGACTCCCAGATTTCTATGGCTACACCTTC; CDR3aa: CASSFGLPDFYGYTF
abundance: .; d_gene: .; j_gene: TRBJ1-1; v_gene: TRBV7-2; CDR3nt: TGTGCCAGCAGCGCTCAGAAGTGGACTGAAGCTTTCTTT; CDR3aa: CASSAQKWTEAFF
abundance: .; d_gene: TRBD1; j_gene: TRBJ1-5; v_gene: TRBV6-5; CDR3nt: TGTGCCAGCACTGTACAAGGACAGGGAAATCAGCCCCAGCATTTT; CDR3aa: CASTVQGQGNQPQHF
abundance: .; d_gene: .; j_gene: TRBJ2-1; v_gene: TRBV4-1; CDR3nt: TGCGCCAGCAGTCTATCCGGGGTGAGCTCCTACAATGAGCAGTTCTTC; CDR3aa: CASSLSGVSSYNEQFF
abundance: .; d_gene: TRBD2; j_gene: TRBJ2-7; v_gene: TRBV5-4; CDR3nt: TGTGCCAGCAGCTTGCGGAGCGGGAATAACGAGCAGTACTTC; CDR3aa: CASSLRSGNNEQYF
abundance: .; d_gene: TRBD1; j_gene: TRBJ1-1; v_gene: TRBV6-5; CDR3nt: TGTGCCAGCAGTCCACCGACAGGGGGTACTGAAGCTTTCTTT; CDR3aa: CASSPPTGGTEAFF